A selection of T cell receptor beta chains follows, all from one sample in a study of CD8 T cells in ankylosing spondylitis. TCRdb called the 5' RACE reads again in MiXCR, with one record for every CDR3 protein. The table shows under 950,000 distinct CDR3 sequences, with 19% occurring only once. Input material: blood, either unsorted or a sorted T cell fraction (not recorded which). These receptors originate from a male donor with ankylosing spondylitis. The CDR3 runs from the conserved cysteine through the conserved F or W. The D gene is left open where the match is weak. Clone sizes are given selectively: once, few, many, or a class where the clone is expanded.

V	J	size	D	CDR3	DNA
TRBV11-2	TRBJ1-2	few	-	CASSFSNGYTF	TGTGCCAGCAGCTTCAGTAATGGCTACACCTTC
TRBV19	TRBJ1-1	few	-	CASSTQTATEAFF	TGTGCCAGTAGTACCCAGACCGCCACTGAAGCTTTCTTT
TRBV20-1	TRBJ2-4	few	TRBD2	CSARDLLAGDEDIQYF	TGCAGTGCTAGAGATCTTCTAGCGGGAGATGAGGACATTCAGTACTTC
TRBV5-6	TRBJ2-7	-	-	CASSLWPPSYEQYF	TGTGCCAGCAGCTTGTGGCCTCCGTCCTACGAGCAGTACTTC
TRBV5-1	TRBJ2-5	-	-	CASRKEQTQETQYF	TGCGCCAGCAGAAAGGAGCAGACCCAAGAGACCCAGTACTTC
TRBV11-2	TRBJ2-5	-	-	CASTWRGVQETQYF	TGTGCCAGCACCTGGCGGGGAGTCCAAGAGACCCAGTACTTC
TRBV11-2	TRBJ2-1	few	TRBD2	CASSSLGWAGGSYNEQFF	TGTGCCAGCAGCTCGCTCGGTTGGGCGGGGGGTTCCTACAATGAGCAGTTCTTC
TRBV3-1	TRBJ2-7	-	-	CASTGTSSYEQYF	TGTGCCAGCACCGGGACGTCCTCCTACGAGCAGTACTTC
TRBV21-1	TRBJ2-7	-	-	CASMGGRKYF	TGTGCCAGCATGGGAGGGAGGAAGTACTTC
TRBV12-3/TRBV12-4	TRBJ1-1	many	TRBD1	CASRKGTGVLHTEAFF	TGTGCCAGCAGAAAAGGGACAGGTGTTTTGCACACTGAAGCTTTCTTT
TRBV6-5	TRBJ2-7	few	-	CASSYRGNEQYF	TGTGCCAGCAGTTACCGTGGGAACGAGCAGTACTTC
TRBV27	TRBJ2-7	few	TRBD2	CASSLIIRLAGTSYEQYF	TGTGCCAGCAGCCTCATAATTCGTCTAGCGGGGACTTCCTACGAGCAGTACTTC
TRBV5-1	TRBJ1-5	few	TRBD1	CASSLTGVNQPQHF	TGCGCCAGCAGCTTGACAGGGGTCAATCAGCCCCAGCATTTT
TRBV10-3	TRBJ1-1	many	-	CAISESPGATAFF	TGTGCCATCAGTGAGTCGCCGGGGGCCACAGCTTTCTTT
TRBV20-1	TRBJ1-1	many	-	CSARGGRAQRNTEAFF	TGCAGTGCTAGAGGGGGGAGGGCTCAGCGGAACACTGAAGCTTTCTTT
TRBV7-8	TRBJ2-7	few	-	CASRGTTSYEQYF	TGTGCTAGTCGCGGGACGACGTCCTACGAGCAGTACTTC
TRBV28	TRBJ2-2	few	-	CATGSGELFF	TGTGCCACCGGGTCCGGGGAGCTGTTTTTT
TRBV4-3	TRBJ2-5	-	-	CASSQENRAEAQYF	TGCGCCAGCAGCCAAGAGAACAGGGCCGAGGCCCAGTACTTC